The clone carrying this TCR beta chain was counted once. The antigen is undetermined. These data come from a study of cytomegalovirus exposure and HLA in healthy donors. Whole-study context: A subsequent analysis reported that the approximately 120 validation repertoires were produced on the same platform that had also been used for the 666 first-cohort repertoires.

Trimming took 5 bases from V and 0 from J; bases not matched to a gene: 7. This CDR3 contains 17 residues. CDR1 is SGHTA and CDR2 is FQGTGA in the germline V gene. Repertoires were generated with immunoSEQ multiplex PCR, while TCRdb's copy carries only in-frame clones and drops some. The sample lists some 240,000 clones, over 75% seen once, with 2% to 2.5% in the top ten. The study's findings and limits: The classifier was said to identify cytomegalovirus status with high specificity and sensitivity. Researchers counted 164 TCR beta chains as cytomegalovirus-associated.

The material sequenced was PBMCs. This chain uses TRBV7-3 with TRBJ1-3; TRBD1 matches 10 bases. The receptor was derived from a young woman in good health and CMV-seropositive. The CDR3 is CASSPGQGNNSGNTIYF. The CDR3 region has the DNA TGTGCCAGCAGCCCGGGACAGGGGAATAACTCTGGAAACACCATATATTTT. The full variable domain, with the rest looked up from reference TRBV7-3 and TRBJ1-3, is GAGVSQTPSNKVTEKGKYVELRCDPISGHTALYWYRQSLGQGPEFLIYFQGTGAADDSGLPNDRFFAVRPEGSVSTLKIQRTERGDSAVYLCASSPGQGNNSGNTIYFGEGSWLTVV.